The present T cell receptor (beta chain) was sequenced within a study of blood T cells in healthy people across ages. A second about 6 to 12 cycle PCR used barcoded and J-beta primers. TCRdb re-called the 5' RACE reads with MiXCR, one entry per CDR3 protein. The data show roughly 1.5 million distinct CDR3 sequences, 35% to 45% seen once. V was shortened by 6 bases and J by 2 bases, with 12 bases between the two germline ends. The CDR3 totals 14 residues. Looked up from germline, CDR1 is SGHVS and CDR2 is FNYEAQ. The sample was blood. The rearrangement uses TRBV7-6 and TRBJ2-3; the D is unclear. The clonotype was recovered from a woman younger than 30 in good health. This chain's CDR3 is CASSADGFTDTQYF. DNA for the CDR3: TGTGCCAGCAGTGCGGACGGGTTCACAGATACGCAGTATTTT.